These 21 T cell receptor beta chains were all obtained from the same sample, sequenced in a study of blood T cells in healthy people across ages. Primers used in a second PCR of roughly 7 to 11 cycles were a sample-barcoded 5' primer and a J-beta primer mix. Each CDR3 protein gets one entry after TCRdb re-called the 5' RACE reads with MiXCR. The repertoire holds 1.5 million to 2 million distinct CDR3 sequences, with 49% as singletons. Sequencing input: blood. The receptors stem from a middle-aged woman in good health.

The chain combines TRBV4-1 with TRBJ1-1; no definite D call. The germline CDR1 and CDR2 sequences are MGHRA and YSYEKL. Trimming removed 3 bases from V and 0 bases from J, with 11 bases in between. This CDR3 has 15 residues. The DNA for the CDR3 is TGCGCCAGCAGCCAGGCAGTGGGCATGAACACTGAAGCTTTCTTT. It codes for CASSQAVGMNTEAFF.

This clonotype was picked up a small number of times. The chain has TRBV4-2 and TRBJ1-1, with D possibly matching TRBD1 (6 bases). From germline, CDR1 is LGHNA and CDR2 YNFKEQ. Trimming shortened V by 3 bases and J by 3 bases, and 14 bases separated the two germline ends. This CDR3 spans 15 amino acids. Written as DNA, the CDR3 is TGTGCCAGCAGCCAGGCTACAGGGTGGGACACTGAAGCTTTCTTT. Translated, it gives CASSQATGWDTEAFF.

This clonotype came up once. This chain links TRBV7-2 with TRBJ1-2, with 10 bases aligning to TRBD1. Trimming took 4 bases from V and 8 from J; bases not matched to a gene: 10. The CDR3 is 15 amino acids. Germline lookup yields CDR1 SGHTA and CDR2 FQGNSA. The DNA of the CDR3 is TGTGCCAGCAGCTGGGGGGGGGACAGGGGATACGGCTACACCTTC. It specifies CASSWGGDRGYGYTF.

V usage is TRBV5-1 and J usage is TRBJ2-3; 8 nucleotides agree with TRBD1. There are 16 residues in the CDR3. From germline, CDR1 is SGHRS and CDR2 YFSETQ. With V trimmed by 4 bases and J by 4 bases, 11 bases remained unmatched. CDR3 in amino acids: CASSQSGQVGPDTQYF. CDR3 DNA sequence: TGCGCCAGCAGCCAGTCGGGACAGGTAGGACCAGATACGCAGTATTTT. Filled out from reference TRBV5-1 and TRBJ2-3, the complete variable domain reads KAGVTQTPRYLIKTRGQQVTLSCSPISGHRSVSWYQQTPGQGLQFLFEYFSETQRNKGNFPGRFSGRQFSNSRSEMNVSTLELGDSALYLCASSQSGQVGPDTQYFGPGTRLTVL.

The rearrangement links TRBV7-2 to TRBJ2-3; perhaps TRBD1 as D (6 bases). Trimming stripped 5 bases from V and 5 bases from J, with 23 bases between. The germline CDR1 and CDR2 sequences are SGHTA and FQGNSA. This CDR3 comprises 17 residues. The CDR3 protein is CASSRSLIGGHQDTQYF. Here the CDR3 DNA reads TGTGCCAGCAGCAGATCCCTGATTGGGGGCCATCAAGATACGCAGTATTTT.

This clonotype turned up a few times. J is TRBJ1-1 and V is TRBV20-1; D is possibly TRBD1 (5 bases). This CDR3 spans 14 amino acids. Germline CDR1 DFQATT, CDR2 SNEGSKA (reference sequence). Trimming shortened V by 6 bases and J by 4 bases, and 18 bases separated the two germline ends. The CDR3 DNA is TGCAGTGCCGCTGGGGGTTATGAGGGCACTGAAGCTTTCTTT. Translation gives CSAAGGYEGTEAFF.

This clonotype was counted a single time. The chain uses TRBV4-1 and TRBJ2-1, with D possibly TRBD1 on 5 matching bases. Trimming left V 6 bases short and J 7 bases short, with 13 bases between. The CDR3 is 13 residues long. From germline, CDR1 is MGHRA and CDR2 YSYEKL. CDR3 protein: CASRGLGQNEQFF. The CDR3 DNA reads as TGCGCCAGCAGAGGGTTGGGGCAGAATGAGCAGTTCTTC.

This clonotype was recorded only once. At one of its ends the junction is not consistent with the germline gene, which may arise from a read error. The chain is built from TRBV12-3 or TRBV12-4 and TRBJ2-1; D is perhaps TRBD2 (6 bases). The CDR3 is 15 amino acids. Here the CDR3 DNA reads TGTGCCAGCACCCCCGGGCGCGGGATCTACGATGAGCAGTTCTTC. Its protein product is CASTPGRGIYDEQFF.

As to this clonotype: Compared with germline, one end of the junction differs, possibly owing to a read error. The gene calls are TRBV11-2 and TRBJ2-5; D ambiguous. The J call is uncertain, as TRBJ2-7 better fits the DNA end. The CDR3 runs 14 residues. CDR1 is SGHAT and CDR2 is FQNNGV in the germline V gene. DNA of the CDR3: TGTGCCAACAGCCCTCTCGCTACTGTCTACGAGCAGTACTTC. Translating gives CANSPLATVYEQYF.

This clonotype was seen many times. The rearrangement links TRBV12-3 or TRBV12-4 to TRBJ2-3; a weak D match, TRBD2 (8 bases). V was trimmed by 7 bases and J by 8 bases, leaving 19 bases between them. This CDR3 contains 14 residues. The CDR3 DNA sequence: TGTGCCAGCACCTCCGGGAGGGGGCCCGTTACGCAGTATTTT. It codes for CASTSGRGPVTQYF.

This clonotype has more than one count but fewer than ten. This chain links TRBV12-3 or TRBV12-4 with TRBJ2-5; D gene unclear. This CDR3 is built from 12 residues. Trimming pared 6 bases from V and 5 bases from J, leaving 10 bases between. The CDR3 here is CASRRVGETQYF. DNA for the CDR3: TGTGCCAGCAGACGAGTTGGCGAGACCCAGTACTTC.

The chain uses TRBV20-1 and TRBJ2-3; no clear D gene. The ends were cut back, 3 bases at V and 2 bases at J, with 12 bases in the middle. This CDR3 spans 14 amino acids. Per the germline V gene, CDR1 is DFQATT and CDR2 is SNEGSKA (reference sequence). In nucleotides, the CDR3 is TGCAGTGCTAGCAATAGGATTGACACAGATACGCAGTATTTT. It encodes CSASNRIDTDTQYF.

The rearrangement uses TRBV27 and TRBJ2-7, with D tentatively TRBD1 (6 bases). Germline CDR1 and CDR2: MNHEY and SMNVEV (reference sequence). This CDR3 is built from 15 residues. Deletions cut 6 bases from V and 2 bases from J, with 17 bases between. The CDR3 protein is CASSSGTLRPYEQYF. CDR3 nucleotides: TGTGCCAGCAGCTCCGGGACACTTAGACCCTACGAGCAGTACTTC.

This clonotype was counted between two and nine times. The rearrangement links TRBV20-1 to TRBJ2-5; 8 bases are shared with TRBD2. The germline V gene has CDR1 DFQATT and CDR2 SNEGSKA (reference sequence). The J segment lost 4 bases and the V segment lost 8 bases, leaving 9 bases of the junction unmatched. The CDR3 covers 13 residues. CDR3 DNA: TGCAGTTACAATAGCGGGGTGGTAGAGACCCAGTACTTC. Its translation: CSYNSGVVETQYF.

The chain couples TRBV12-3 or TRBV12-4 to TRBJ2-5, with 7 bases fitting TRBD1. The CDR3 loop spans 14 amino acids. J lost 3 bases, V lost 5 bases, and 6 bases had no gene match. The CDR3 DNA reads as TGTGCCAGCAGTCTCTGGGACAGAGAAGAGACCCAGTACTTC. Its translation is CASSLWDREETQYF.

The rearrangement links TRBV9 to TRBJ2-3, with TRBD2 matching 7 bases. Germline CDR1 is SGDLS and CDR2 is YYNGEE. This CDR3 has 18 amino acids. Germline trimming cut 3 bases from V and 0 bases from J; bases unmatched to any gene: 13. The CDR3 spells CASSDWGGGPPSTDTQYF. Here the CDR3 DNA reads TGTGCCAGCAGCGACTGGGGGGGGGGTCCACCTAGCACAGATACGCAGTATTTT.

This clonotype was seen a handful of times. The chain couples TRBV20-1 to TRBJ2-5; the D gene is possibly TRBD1 (6 bases). This CDR3 has 11 amino acids. Looked up from germline, CDR1 is DFQATT and CDR2 is SNEGSKA (reference sequence). CDR3 protein: CTAQGEETQYF. CDR3 DNA sequence: TGCACCGCACAGGGTGAAGAGACCCAGTACTTC.

The chain links TRBV7-2 to TRBJ2-7; a possible D gene is TRBD1 (6 bases). This CDR3 is 14 amino acids long. Germline assignment: CDR1 SGHTA and CDR2 FQGNSA. The germline V and J ends were trimmed by 3 bases and 9 bases, with 18 bases remaining between them. CDR3 DNA sequence: TGTGCCAGCAGCTTCGGGGCAGGGGACACTGTGCAGTACTTC. It codes for CASSFGAGDTVQYF.

This clonotype showed up just a few times. The V gene is TRBV9, the J gene TRBJ2-5, with D unclear. Germline V lookup: CDR1 SGDLS, CDR2 YYNGEE. The CDR3 runs to 13 residues. V was pared by 3 bases and J by 5 bases, with 11 bases between. Here the CDR3 reads CASSGYTRETQYF. The CDR3 region has the DNA TGTGCCAGCAGCGGGTATACAAGGGAGACCCAGTACTTC.

This rearrangement joins TRBV7-6 to TRBJ1-2; D is ambiguous. Trimming took off 2 bases at V and 5 bases at J, with 12 bases between the two ends. From germline, CDR1 is SGHVS and CDR2 FNYEAQ. The CDR3 consists of 14 residues. CDR3 region: CASSLTQTRYGYTF. Here the CDR3 DNA reads TGTGCCAGCAGCTTAACCCAAACTCGATATGGCTACACCTTC.

CDR3 DNA sequence: TGCGCCAGCAGCTCGCTCCGGGGTGATAATGAAAAACTGTTTTTT. It is translated as CASSSLRGDNEKLFF. The chain has TRBV5-1 and TRBJ1-4; D is ambiguous. Germline V CDR1 and CDR2: SGHRS, YFSETQ. The V gene lost 3 bases and the J gene lost 4 bases, with 13 bases spanning the gap. The CDR3 has 15 residues.